A selection of T cell receptor beta chains follows, all from one sample in a study of T cell repertoires in cytomegalovirus infection. TCRdb recomputed calls from the reads with MiXCR, one row per CDR3 protein. The sample yields 250,000 to 400,000 distinct CDR3 sequences, about 25% seen once. No antigen has been identified for these receptors. Sequencing used cultured PBMCs, obtained from culture after CMV antigen stimulation. Every receptor here comes from a human donor in good health (CMV status not recorded). Some clones in this sample may be carry-over from other donors' samples. The CDR3 runs from the conserved cysteine through the conserved F or W. The D gene is left open where the match is weak. Only some rows state a clone size, as once, few, many or a class for expanded clones.

-	TRBJ2-2	few	TRBV7-2	TGTGCCAGCAGCTTACCCCTGGTAGGAGGGATCACCGGGGAGCTGTTTTTT	CASSLPLVGGITGELFF
-	TRBJ1-1	many	TRBV7-2	TGTGCCAGCAGCAGGAGTAGGGAGATGAACACTGAAGCTTTCTTT	CASSRSREMNTEAFF
-	TRBJ1-5	-	TRBV12-3/TRBV12-4	TGTGCCAGCAGTTTAAATTATCCCGGCCCCGGGAGCCAGCCCCAGCATTTT	CASSLNYPGPGSQPQHF
-	TRBJ1-2	many	TRBV7-2	TGTGCCAGCAGCCTGCAGGCTCTAGCTAACTATGGCTACACCTTC	CASSLQALANYGYTF
TRBD2	TRBJ2-7	few	TRBV20-1	TGCAGTGCTAGAGATATCAAGCGGGGGACCTACGAGCAGTACTTC	CSARDIKRGTYEQYF
-	TRBJ2-3	-	TRBV20-1	TGCAGTGCTTCCCTGCGTGCGACGACGCAGTATTTT	CSASLRATTQYF
TRBD2	TRBJ2-3	few	TRBV12-3/TRBV12-4	TGTGCCACCACACCGAATCGGCGGGAGATGCGCACAGATACGCAGTATTTT	CATTPNRREMRTDTQYF
-	TRBJ2-1	-	TRBV6-2/TRBV6-3	TGTGCCAGCAGTTACGCCCCCATTACACCTGACAATGAGCAGTTCTTC	CASSYAPITPDNEQFF
-	TRBJ2-2	-	TRBV7-8	TGTGCCAGCAGCTTAGATAAGAGCACCGGGGAGCTGTTTTTT	CASSLDKSTGELFF
-	TRBJ2-1	once	TRBV18	TGTGCCAGCTCACCAGGGCAGGCAAGGGGTGAGCAGTTCTTC	CASSPGQARGEQFF
-	TRBJ1-4	few	TRBV29-1	TGCAGCGGCGGGGGGGCGGATGTTGGTGAAAAACTGTTTTTT	CSGGGADVGEKLFF
-	TRBJ2-4	few	TRBV12-3/TRBV12-4	TGTGCCAGCAGTTTAGCGGGGGGCCACATATTC	CASSLAGGHIF
-	TRBJ2-7	-	TRBV29-1	TGCAGCGGATTAGTCCGGGACTACGAGCAGTACTTC	CSGLVRDYEQYF
-	TRBJ2-2	few	TRBV10-2	TGCGCCAGCAGGGGGCACGTAGCCGGGGAGCTGTTTTTT	CASRGHVAGELFF
TRBD1	TRBJ1-5	-	TRBV19	TGTGCCAGTTCAAAGACAGGGAATAGCAATCAGCCCCAGCATTTT	CASSKTGNSNQPQHF
-	TRBJ2-4	-	TRBV25-1	TGTGCCAGCAGTGACGGATGGGGAAAAAACATTCAGTACTTC	CASSDGWGKNIQYF
-	TRBJ2-3	-	TRBV25-1	TGTGCCAGCAGTGAGGGGACATTAGGCACAGATACGCAGTATTTT	CASSEGTLGTDTQYF
-	TRBJ2-1	few	TRBV6-2/TRBV6-3	TGTGCCAGCAGTTACTCGTCAGGCCGTAGCTCCTACAATGAGCAGTTCTTC	CASSYSSGRSSYNEQFF
TRBD2	TRBJ2-1	-	TRBV6-2/TRBV6-3	TGTGCCAGCAGTTACCCTCTGGGACTAGCTACCAATGAGCAGTTCTTC	CASSYPLGLATNEQFF
TRBD1	TRBJ2-7	-	TRBV6-1	TGTGCCAGCAGTGAGGCACCGGGACAGGGCCCCTACGAGCAGTACTTC	CASSEAPGQGPYEQYF
-	TRBJ2-5	-	TRBV12-3/TRBV12-4	TGTGCCAGCAGTTTAAGGCGACAAGAGACCCAGTACTTC	CASSLRRQETQYF
-	TRBJ2-6	-	TRBV19	TGTGCCAGTAGAACTACTGGGGCCAACGTCCTGACTTTC	CASRTTGANVLTF
TRBD2	TRBJ2-3	-	TRBV7-4	TGTGCCAGCAGCTTAGGGAGCGGGAAGAGCACAGATGCGCAGTATTTT	CASSLGSGKSTDAQYF
TRBD1	TRBJ2-7	many	TRBV18	TGTGCCAGCTCACCACCGAAGGGGGCAGCGTACGAGCAGTACTTC	CASSPPKGAAYEQYF
TRBD1	TRBJ1-1	few	TRBV27	TGTGCCAGCAGTTTGGACAGGGTGAACACTGAAGCTTTCTTT	CASSLDRVNTEAFF
-	TRBJ2-7	-	TRBV6-2/TRBV6-3	TGTGCCAGCAATGGTAGGGACTACGAGCAGTACTTC	CASNGRDYEQYF
-	TRBJ2-3	-	TRBV12-3/TRBV12-4	TGTGCCAGCAGCCGACGCCAGAACACAGATACGCAGTATTTT	CASSRRQNTDTQYF
-	TRBJ2-2	few	TRBV24-1	TGTGCCACCAGTCACCCCCCGGGCAGGGGACAAACCGGGGAGCTGTTTTTT	CATSHPPGRGQTGELFF
-	TRBJ2-3	many	TRBV24-1	TGTGCCACCAGTGATTCTCCGGGACAAGGGCCGAGCACAGATACGCAGTATTTT	CATSDSPGQGPSTDTQYF
TRBD1	TRBJ1-6	many	TRBV4-1	TGCGCCAGCAGCCCCGACAGGGGGCGATCGAAAAATTCACCCCTCCACTTT	CASSPDRGRSKNSPLHF
-	TRBJ2-1	-	TRBV7-6	TGTGCCAGCAGCCGAGAAGGAGGGTATGAGCAGTTCTTC	CASSREGGYEQFF
-	TRBJ2-1	few	TRBV11-2	TGTGCCAGCAGCTTAGATTTGTTCGTTCTGAAGTTCTTC	CASSLDLFVLKFF
-	TRBJ2-5	few	TRBV4-1	TGCGCCAGCAGCCAAGAGGCCTGGGCCTCGGAGACCCAGTACTTC	CASSQEAWASETQYF
-	TRBJ1-2	many	TRBV7-2	TGTGCCAGCAGCTTAGGTGGCGGGAGGGTGGCCTATGGCTACACCTTC	CASSLGGGRVAYGYTF
-	TRBJ2-7	-	TRBV23-1	TGCGCCAGCAGTCAATCGGGGGTTAGGGATTATTGCTACGAGCAGTACTTC	CASSQSGVRDYCYEQYF
-	TRBJ2-1	-	TRBV19	TGTGCCAGTAGCCACTCTCGAGACCAGTTCTTC	CASSHSRDQFF
-	TRBJ2-1	-	TRBV28	TGTGCCAGCAGTCAGGGGGGGAGGGCGTCCTACAATGAGCAGTTCTTC	CASSQGGRASYNEQFF